The 28 T cell receptor beta chains below were found in one sample sequenced in a study of blood T cell repertoires in COVID-19. Clones were read by immunoSEQ multiplex PCR, and TCRdb kept only the in-frame ones, dropping some. This sample has approximately 200,000 clones, with around 75% found just once. The sample comprised peripheral blood. The receptors were sampled from a woman in her forties with COVID-19, enrolled during active disease.

The sample holds a few counts of this clone. V usage is TRBV7-3 and J usage is TRBJ2-1, with TRBD2 matching 10 bases. Germline V lookup: CDR1 SGHTA, CDR2 FQGTGA. CDR3 length: 15 residues. With 5 bases clipped from V and 5 bases from J, the junction kept 6 bases outside the gene matches. The CDR3 coding sequence is TGTGCCAGCAGCCGCAGCGGGGGGGATCACAATGAGCAGTTCTTC. It specifies CASSRSGGDHNEQFF.

This chain uses TRBV7-3 with TRBJ1-5; D not resolved. Per germline, CDR1 SGHTA and CDR2 FQGTGA. This CDR3 has 17 amino acids. V was clipped by 3 bases and J by 4 bases, with 19 bases between them. The CDR3 here is CASSFLWATTCNQPQHF. The CDR3 nucleotides read TGTGCCAGCAGCTTCCTCTGGGCGACAACCTGTAATCAGCCCCAGCATTTT.

The genes are TRBV30 and TRBJ1-2; no clear D. Between the trimmed V and J ends, which lost 4 bases and 2 bases, there was a span of 5 bases. This CDR3 spans 11 amino acids. Germline V lookup: CDR1 GTSNPN, CDR2 SVGIG (reference sequence). The CDR3 sequence is CAWNMNYGYTF. The CDR3 DNA is TGTGCCTGGAACATGAACTATGGCTACACCTTC.

This clone was seen a handful of times. In DNA form, the CDR3 reads TGTGCCAGCAGTGACCCACCGGGATTCAATTCACCCCTCCACTTT. Translated: CASSDPPGFNSPLHF. The V gene is TRBV2, the J gene TRBJ1-6; D is undetermined. This CDR3 is 15 amino acids long. From germline, CDR1 is SNHLY and CDR2 FYNNEI. Trimming left V 3 bases short and J 7 bases short, with 13 bases between.

This clone was counted only a few times. The chain uses TRBV4-2 and TRBJ2-1; 11 bases agree with TRBD1. Germline trimming cut 1 base from V and 7 bases from J; bases unmatched to any gene: 9. Per the germline V gene, CDR1 is LGHNA and CDR2 is YNFKEQ. The CDR3 is made up of 17 amino acids. DNA of the CDR3: TGTGCCAGCAGCCAAGCTCCTTCCGGACAGGGGGCGAATGAGCAGTTCTTC. Residues: CASSQAPSGQGANEQFF.

The chain joins TRBV11-2 to TRBJ2-1; 11 positions agree with TRBD2. Germline V lookup: CDR1 SGHAT, CDR2 FQNNGV. There are 15 residues in the CDR3. The V segment lost 5 bases and the J segment 8 bases; nucleotides outside the gene matches: 8. This CDR3 is CASSPTSGSRHEQFF. The DNA of the CDR3 is TGTGCCAGCAGCCCCACTAGCGGGAGTAGACATGAGCAGTTCTTC.

The gene calls are TRBV11-3 and TRBJ2-3, with 11 bases lining up with TRBD2. CDR1 and CDR2 from the germline V gene are SGHNT and YENEEA. Unmatched junction bases numbered 3, after V lost 1 base and J lost 0 bases. The CDR3 runs to 17 residues. The CDR3 here is CASSLGASGGSTDTQYF. The CDR3 nucleotides read TGTGCCAGCAGCTTAGGGGCTAGCGGGGGGAGCACAGATACGCAGTATTTT.

This clone was observed a few times. V is TRBV2 and J is TRBJ1-1, with D possibly being TRBD1 (5 bases). The length of the CDR3 is 13 residues. V was pared by 5 bases and J by 2 bases, with 9 bases between. Per the germline V gene, CDR1 is SNHLY and CDR2 is FYNNEI. CDR3 loop: CASSPRVNTEAFF. Written as DNA, the CDR3 is TGTGCCAGCAGTCCCAGGGTTAACACTGAAGCTTTCTTT.

This chain's CDR3 is CASTFPTGAAYNEQFF. CDR3 in DNA: TGTGCCAGCACCTTCCCGACAGGGGCGGCCTACAATGAGCAGTTCTTC. This chain links TRBV7-2 with TRBJ2-1, with 8 bases that match TRBD1. The V gene's germline CDR1 is SGHTA and CDR2 FQGNSA. With V trimmed by 7 bases and J by 2 bases, 10 bases remained unmatched. This CDR3 is built from 16 residues.

A single count supports this clone. A read error may account for a junction end that differs from germline. The chain recombines TRBV9 with TRBJ1-1; no firm D call. Germline V gene data show CDR1 as SGDLS and CDR2 as YYNGEE. This CDR3 comprises 10 residues. The CDR3 sequence: CASSVGPRHF. The CDR3 bases are TGTGCCAGCAGCGTAGGCCCGCGCCACTTT.

The CDR3 reads CASSFAGANVLTF. CDR3 sequence (DNA): TGTGCCAGCAGCTTCGCTGGGGCCAACGTCCTGACTTTC. This rearrangement joins TRBV5-4 to TRBJ2-6; no clear D. V shed 2 bases and J shed 2 bases, with 2 bases lying between them. Per the germline V gene, CDR1 is SGHNT and CDR2 is YYREEE (reference sequence). The CDR3 is made up of 13 amino acids.

The genes are TRBV11-2 and TRBJ2-5; 9 bases are a match to TRBD1. The CDR3 runs to 16 residues. Per germline, CDR1 SGHAT and CDR2 FQNNGV. Unmatched junction bases numbered 5, after V lost 1 base and J lost 2 bases. CDR3 DNA: TGTGCCAGCAGCTTAGTTGGGACAGGGAATCAAGAGACCCAGTACTTC. Amino acid sequence: CASSLVGTGNQETQYF.

This chain uses TRBV3-1 (or the pseudogene TRBV3-2) with TRBJ2-1; TRBD2 matches 8 bases. This CDR3 spans 16 amino acids. Germline CDR1 is LGHDT and CDR2 is YNNKEL (reference sequence). With 1 base clipped from V and 3 bases from J, the junction kept 5 bases outside the gene matches. The CDR3, as DNA: TGTGCCAGCAGCCAAGGGAGCGGGAGCGGCTACAATGAGCAGTTCTTC. The encoded protein is CASSQGSGSGYNEQFF.

The V call is TRBV4-1, the J call TRBJ2-5, with a tentative D call TRBD1 (6 bases). This CDR3 is 15 amino acids long. V dropped 0 bases and J dropped 7 bases, with 15 bases sitting between them. Germline V gene data show CDR1 as MGHRA and CDR2 as YSYEKL. The CDR3 region has the DNA TGCGCCAGCAGCCAAGAGGCAGGGGTTCGAGGGACCCAGTACTTC. It is translated as CASSQEAGVRGTQYF.

In DNA, the CDR3 is TGTGCCAGCAGCCCAGGGAACTATGGCTACACCTTC. This sequence encodes CASSPGNYGYTF. The rearrangement joins TRBV11-2 to TRBJ1-2, with D perhaps matching TRBD1 (5 bases). The CDR3 covers 12 residues. Trimming stripped 5 bases from V and 2 bases from J, with 6 bases between. Germline V gene sequence: CDR1 SGHAT, CDR2 FQNNGV.

This chain uses TRBV7-9 with TRBJ2-7, with TRBD2 matching over 9 bases. CDR3 length: 14 residues. J gave up 4 bases and V 5 bases, and 6 bases lay outside the gene matches. Germline CDR1 reads SEHNR; CDR2 reads FQNEAQ (reference sequence). Here the CDR3 reads CASSPSSGKYEQYF. CDR3 DNA sequence: TGTGCCAGCAGCCCTTCTAGCGGGAAATACGAGCAGTACTTC.

The V call is TRBV5-6, the J call TRBJ1-2, with 12 bases matching TRBD1. CDR1 and CDR2 (germline): SGHDT, YYEEEE. This CDR3 has 17 residues. J gave up 12 bases and V 4 bases, and 19 bases lay outside the gene matches. The CDR3 region has the DNA TGTGCCAGCAGCCGGGGGACAGGGGGCAATATAGCCCCTCTCAACACCTTC. Translation gives CASSRGTGGNIAPLNTF.

This chain connects TRBV30 to TRBJ2-2; 9 nucleotides line up with TRBD1. The CDR3 length is 15 residues. V lost 6 bases, J lost 4 bases, and 9 bases stayed unmatched. Germline V lookup: CDR1 GTSNPN, CDR2 SVGIG (reference sequence). The chain's CDR3 is CACITGGVSTGELFF. For the CDR3, the DNA is TGTGCCTGTATAACAGGGGGCGTAAGCACCGGGGAGCTGTTTTTT.

The rearrangement uses TRBV5-4 and TRBJ1-1; D not certain. The CDR3 consists of 13 residues. Trimming took off 3 bases at V and 1 base at J, with 7 bases between the two ends. The V gene's germline CDR1 is SGHNT and CDR2 YYREEE (reference sequence). In nucleotides, the CDR3 is TGTGCCAGCAGCTACCGGGAGAACACTGAAGCTTTCTTT. Protein: CASSYRENTEAFF.

In this sample, this clone turned up a few times. The CDR3 DNA reads TGTGCCAGCAGCTCCTCTAGTCTAATCAATCAACCCTACGAGCAGTACTTC. It yields the protein CASSSSSLINQPYEQYF. This chain joins TRBV7-6 and TRBJ2-7; unclear D gene. The germline V and J ends were trimmed by 4 bases and 2 bases, with 21 bases remaining between them. The CDR3 is 17 amino acids. Germline V CDR1 and CDR2: SGHVS, FNYEAQ.

This clone has only one observation. This chain connects TRBV7-9 to TRBJ2-3; D uncertain. The germline V gene encodes CDR1 SEHNR and CDR2 FQNEAQ (reference sequence). The CDR3 covers 14 residues. The V end was cut by 1 base, the J end by 0 bases, with 5 bases between. The CDR3 here is CASSLDQSTDTQYF. The DNA of the CDR3 is TGTGCCAGCAGCTTAGACCAGAGCACAGATACGCAGTATTTT.

The chain carries TRBV3-1 (or the pseudogene TRBV3-2) and TRBJ2-1; 8 nucleotides match TRBD2. V lost 4 bases, J lost 3 bases, and 8 bases stayed unmatched. CDR1 LGHDT and CDR2 YNNKEL come from the germline V gene (reference sequence). There are 16 residues in the CDR3. CDR3 protein: CASSLRTSSVYNEQFF. The CDR3 DNA reads TGTGCCAGCAGCCTTCGGACTAGCTCCGTCTACAATGAGCAGTTCTTC.

V is TRBV27 and J is TRBJ2-1; the D is unclear. Germline values: CDR1 MNHEY, CDR2 SMNVEV (reference sequence). V shed 4 bases and J shed 5 bases, with 6 bases lying between them. CDR3 size: 12 residues. The CDR3 sequence is CASSWRHNEQFF. In DNA, the CDR3 is TGTGCCAGCAGTTGGCGGCACAATGAGCAGTTCTTC.

The chain joins TRBV7-2 to TRBJ2-7; tentatively, D is TRBD1 (5 bases). Between the trimmed V and J ends, which lost 5 bases and 1 base, there was a span of 15 bases. CDR3 length equals 15 residues. CDR1 and CDR2 from the germline V gene are SGHTA and FQGNSA. The CDR3 DNA sequence: TGTGCCAGCAGCCCTTCGGCCCAGGGTTCCTACGAGCAGTACTTC. It translates to CASSPSAQGSYEQYF. The full variable domain, rest sourced from reference TRBV7-2 and TRBJ2-7, is GAGVSQSPSNKVTEKGKDVELRCDPISGHTALYWYRQSLGQGLEFLIYFQGNSAPDKSGLPSDRFSAERTGGSVSTLTIQRTQQEDSAVYLCASSPSAQGSYEQYFGPGTRLTVT.

This clone was seen repeatedly, ten times or more. J is TRBJ1-1 and V is TRBV2; TRBD1 might be the D (6 bases). This CDR3 is built from 12 residues. Germline CDR1 and CDR2: SNHLY and FYNNEI. Trimming cost V 5 bases and J 5 bases, with 9 bases left between them. The CDR3 region is CASSSGVTEAFF. The CDR3 DNA reads as TGTGCCAGCAGTTCAGGGGTGACTGAAGCTTTCTTT.

The V call is TRBV2, the J call TRBJ2-7; no firm D call. The V gene lost 6 bases and the J gene lost 3 bases, with 9 bases spanning the gap. Germline V gene sequence: CDR1 SNHLY, CDR2 FYNNEI. The CDR3 contains 12 residues. The DNA for the CDR3 is TGTGCCAGCAGCCCGAGGAGCTACGAGCAGTACTTC. This codes for CASSPRSYEQYF. Drawing the rest from reference TRBV2 and TRBJ2-7, the complete variable domain is EPEVTQTPSHQVTQMGQEVILRCVPISNHLYFYWYRQILGQKVEFLVSFYNNEISEKSEIFDDQFSVERPDGSNFTLKIRSTKLEDSAMYFCASSPRSYEQYFGPGTRLTVT.

The V gene is TRBV9, the J gene TRBJ2-5; 7 bases are a match to TRBD2. The CDR3 sequence is 15 residues long. Trimming at V came to 0 bases and at J to 2 bases, leaving 4 bases not matched to a gene. Germline V CDR1 and CDR2: SGDLS, YYNGEE. Here the CDR3 reads CASSVAGGIQETQYF. CDR3 coding DNA: TGTGCCAGCAGCGTAGCCGGGGGGATACAAGAGACCCAGTACTTC. Full variable domain (rest looked up from reference TRBV9 and TRBJ2-5): DSGVTQTPKHLITATGQRVTLRCSPRSGDLSVYWYQQSLDQGLQFLIQYYNGEERAKGNILERFSAQQFPDLHSELNLSSLELGDSALYFCASSVAGGIQETQYFGPGTRLLVL.

This chain joins TRBV5-1 and TRBJ2-5, with 10 bases fitting TRBD2. CDR3 size: 14 residues. V gave up 5 bases and J gave up 2 bases; unmatched junction bases: 3. Germline V gene lookup returns CDR1 SGHRS and CDR2 YFSETQ. CDR3 coding DNA: TGCGCCAGCAGATCGACTAGCGGGCAAGAGACCCAGTACTTC. It encodes CASRSTSGQETQYF.